Presented here are 31 T cell receptor beta chains from one specimen sequenced in a study of early T cells in non-severe SARS-CoV-2 infection. Each CDR3 protein is one row after TCRdb ran MiXCR on the 5' RACE reads. The sample yields tens of thousands of distinct CDR3 sequences, 9% to 10% seen once. Sequencing used whole blood, obtained at baseline. These receptors all come from an adult who was a healthcare worker with PCR-confirmed SARS-CoV-2 infection or an uninfected control (not recorded which).

Ten or more counts support this clonotype. The V gene is TRBV19, the J gene TRBJ1-2, with TRBD1 matching 10 bases. Germline trimming cut 5 bases from V and 8 bases from J; bases unmatched to any gene: 8. Germline CDR1 is LNHDA and CDR2 is SQIVND (reference sequence). This CDR3 comprises 14 residues. The CDR3 DNA reads TGTGCCAGTAGTGGACCGGGACAGGGGTTCGGCTACACCTTC. Residues: CASSGPGQGFGYTF.

Ten or more counts support this clonotype. This sequence joins TRBV20-1 and TRBJ2-2; no clear D gene. V was shortened by 5 bases and J by 6 bases, with 10 bases between the two germline ends. The CDR3 is made up of 12 amino acids. CDR1 and CDR2 from the germline V gene are DFQATT and SNEGSKA (reference sequence). CDR3 amino acids: CSAHTEPGELFF. CDR3 nucleotides: TGCAGTGCTCACACCGAGCCCGGGGAGCTGTTTTTT.

The chain has TRBV18 and TRBJ2-3; D is undetermined. V was cut by 3 bases and J by 0 bases, with 7 bases left in between. CDR3 size: 14 residues. Looked up from germline, CDR1 is KGHSH and CDR2 is LQKENI. The CDR3 loop reads CASSPAFSTDTQYF. In nucleotides, the CDR3 is TGTGCCAGCTCACCTGCCTTTAGCACAGATACGCAGTATTTT.

The rearrangement links TRBV28 to TRBJ2-1; D perhaps matches TRBD2 (5 bases). Between the trimmed V and J ends, which lost 4 bases and 3 bases, there was a span of 16 bases. This CDR3 has 16 residues. Germline CDR1 MDHEN, CDR2 SYDVKM. CDR3 sequence (DNA): TGTGCCAGCAGTTCACGGGCGGGCGGGTACTACAATGAGCAGTTCTTC. Translated: CASSSRAGGYYNEQFF.

This clonotype was seen only a few times. V gene TRBV27 combines with J gene TRBJ2-3; 8 bases agree with TRBD2. V shed 2 bases, J shed 3 bases, and the junction held 4 bases outside the gene matches. The CDR3 is made up of 15 amino acids. Germline V CDR1 and CDR2: MNHEY, SMNVEV (reference sequence). The CDR3 DNA reads as TGTGCCAGCAGTTTAAGCGCGGGAGGTACAGATACGCAGTATTTT. Translated: CASSLSAGGTDTQYF.

The chain's CDR3 is CASSLYRGDYNEQFF. The CDR3 DNA reads TGTGCCAGCAGCTTGTACAGGGGAGACTACAATGAGCAGTTCTTC. The chain has TRBV5-5 and TRBJ2-1, with 7 bases matching TRBD1. The germline gives CDR1 SGHKS, CDR2 YYEKEE (reference sequence). There are 15 residues in the CDR3. J lost 3 bases, V lost 1 base, and 4 bases had no gene match.

Ten or more counts support this clonotype. The CDR3 region has the DNA TGTGCCAGCAGCCCGGGACTAGCGGGACGAGGAGGGGACTTCGATGAGCAGTTCTTC. It encodes CASSPGLAGRGGDFDEQFF. This rearrangement joins TRBV12-3 or TRBV12-4 to TRBJ2-1; TRBD2 aligns across 13 bases. The CDR3 totals 19 residues. Trimming removed 6 bases from V and 8 bases from J; junction bases left unmatched: 19.

This clonotype was counted at least ten times. V is TRBV12-3 or TRBV12-4 and J is TRBJ2-3; the match to TRBD1 covers 9 bases. CDR3 length: 12 residues. Trimming at V came to 3 bases and at J to 14 bases, leaving 6 bases not matched to a gene. The chain's CDR3 is CASSFSKDRGYF. CDR3 in DNA: TGTGCCAGCAGTTTCTCGAAGGACAGGGGGTATTTT.

This rearrangement joins TRBV12-3 or TRBV12-4 to TRBJ1-1; TRBD1 aligns across 8 bases. This CDR3 contains 14 residues. V trimming: 5 bases; J trimming: 4 bases; junction bases outside the gene matches: 6. The CDR3 DNA reads as TGTGCCAGCAGTCCCAAAGACAGGGGCACTGAAGCTTTCTTT. It translates to CASSPKDRGTEAFF.

This clonotype came up a few times. CDR3 DNA sequence: TGTGCCAGCAGACCTCCAGGGGGGCGCTCCTACAATGAGCAGTTCTTC. It is translated as CASRPPGGRSYNEQFF. The chain carries TRBV28 and TRBJ2-1; maybe TRBD1 (7 bases). Trimming left V 6 bases short and J 0 bases short, with 15 bases between. This CDR3 has 16 residues. The germline CDR1 and CDR2 sequences are MDHEN and SYDVKM.

This clonotype was counted only a few times. This chain joins TRBV19 and TRBJ2-5; no definite D call. V dropped 3 bases and J dropped 5 bases, with 7 bases sitting between them. Germline loops: CDR1 LNHDA, CDR2 SQIVND (reference sequence). The CDR3 length is 12 residues. In DNA, the CDR3 is TGTGCCAGTAGTATTGATGGCGAGACCCAGTACTTC. Translation: CASSIDGETQYF.

Ten or more counts support this clonotype. The CDR3 protein is CASSFLETQYF. The CDR3 coding sequence is TGTGCCAGCAGCTTTCTTGAGACCCAGTACTTC. J is TRBJ2-5 and V is TRBV5-6; no clear D. V dropped 2 bases and J dropped 5 bases, with 4 bases sitting between them. Germline CDR1 and CDR2: SGHDT and YYEEEE. This CDR3 is 11 amino acids long.

V is TRBV15 and J is TRBJ1-2; D perhaps matches TRBD1 (6 bases). V was trimmed by 3 bases and J by 5 bases, leaving 19 bases between them. Germline CDR1 and CDR2: LNHNV and YYDKDF (reference sequence). This CDR3 comprises 16 residues. In DNA form, the CDR3 reads TGTGCCACCAGCAGTTCACAGGTGGACAGCCTTTATGGCTACACCTTC. This sequence encodes CATSSSQVDSLYGYTF.

There are many counts of this clonotype. The chain employs TRBV7-2 and TRBJ1-2, with 8 bases lining up with TRBD1. Per germline, CDR1 SGHTA and CDR2 FQGNSA. The CDR3 extends over 15 amino acids. Losses at the gene ends were 5 bases for V and 2 bases for J; bases not matched to a gene: 7. This CDR3 reads CASSHYRDRNYGYTF. DNA for the CDR3: TGTGCCAGCAGCCACTACCGGGACAGGAACTATGGCTACACCTTC.

The V and J genes are TRBV28 and TRBJ1-4; TRBD1 might be the D (6 bases). Germline lookup yields CDR1 MDHEN and CDR2 SYDVKM. Trimming pared 3 bases from V and 6 bases from J, leaving 11 bases between. The CDR3 contains 14 residues. CDR3 DNA sequence: TGTGCCAGCAGTTTTGCCAGGGGCTATGAAAAACTGTTTTTT. Protein: CASSFARGYEKLFF.

V and J are TRBV27 and TRBJ1-5; 12 bases match TRBD1. With V trimmed by 6 bases and J by 7 bases, 7 bases remained unmatched. Germline values: CDR1 MNHEY, CDR2 SMNVEV (reference sequence). This CDR3 region has 15 residues. The CDR3 region has the DNA TGTGCCAGCAGGGAGGGACAGGGGGCAAACCAGCCCCAGCATTTT. It yields the protein CASREGQGANQPQHF.

In this sample, this clonotype turned up many times. CDR3 sequence reads: CASSSRTNNEQFF. CDR3 DNA: TGTGCCAGCAGCTCTAGAACCAATAATGAGCAGTTCTTC. This rearrangement joins TRBV7-3 to TRBJ2-1; no reliable D call. The V end lost 4 bases, the J end lost 7 bases, and 11 bases lay between the germline ends. The CDR3 contains 13 residues. Germline values: CDR1 SGHTA, CDR2 FQGTGA.

This clonotype was recorded at least ten times. The chain carries TRBV27 and TRBJ2-1; D is unresolved. The CDR3 consists of 11 residues. V gave up 4 bases and J gave up 9 bases, with 7 bases separating them. Germline lookup yields CDR1 MNHEY and CDR2 SMNVEV (reference sequence). For the CDR3, the DNA is TGTGCCAGCAGTTCCGTCACTGAGCAGTTCTTC. Translated, it gives CASSSVTEQFF.

This clonotype was picked up many times. The V call is TRBV28, the J call TRBJ2-3, with TRBD2 identical over 8 bases. Germline V lookup: CDR1 MDHEN, CDR2 SYDVKM. Losses at the gene ends were 7 bases for V and 3 bases for J; bases not matched to a gene: 9. There are 15 residues in the CDR3. The DNA for the CDR3 is TGTGCCAGCACCGGGAGCGGGAGCCTTACAGATACGCAGTATTTT. The encoded protein is CASTGSGSLTDTQYF.

The chain links TRBV3-1 to TRBJ1-3; D is possibly TRBD1 (5 bases). From germline, CDR1 is LGHDT and CDR2 YNNKEL (reference sequence). V lost 4 bases, J lost 3 bases, and 16 bases lay in between. The CDR3 runs 16 residues. The CDR3 loop reads CASSPGTGGLGNTIYF. CDR3 in DNA: TGTGCCAGCAGCCCCGGGACCGGAGGTCTTGGAAACACCATATATTTT.

There are a few counts of this clonotype. The rearrangement joins TRBV19 to TRBJ2-1; TRBD2 aligns across 9 bases. This CDR3 region has 15 residues. Trimming at V came to 6 bases and at J to 6 bases, leaving 9 bases not matched to a gene. Germline CDR1 and CDR2: LNHDA and SQIVND (reference sequence). Written as DNA, the CDR3 is TGTGCCAGTAGCCCCCTAGCGGGGCCAACCAATGAGCAGTTCTTC. The encoded protein is CASSPLAGPTNEQFF.

V gene TRBV28 combines with J gene TRBJ2-1; the D call may be TRBD1 or TRBD2 (5 bases each). The CDR3 runs to 14 residues. Germline V lookup: CDR1 MDHEN, CDR2 SYDVKM. V lost 1 base and J 8 bases, leaving 12 bases between the germline ends. Written as DNA, the CDR3 is TGTGCCAGCAGTTTATTGCGCTGGGGGTATGAGCAGTTCTTC. This codes for CASSLLRWGYEQFF. Looking up the rest from reference TRBV28 and TRBJ2-1 gives the full variable domain: DVKVTQSSRYLVKRTGEKVFLECVQDMDHENMFWYRQDPGLGLRLIYFSYDVKMKEKGDIPEGYSVSREKKERFSLILESASTNQTSMYLCASSLLRWGYEQFFGPGTRLTVL.

The chain couples TRBV7-9 to TRBJ2-5; D gene unclear. Germline CDR1 SEHNR, CDR2 FQNEAQ (reference sequence). The V end lost 3 bases, the J end lost 1 base, and 6 bases lay between the germline ends. The CDR3 has 13 residues. In nucleotides, the CDR3 is TGTGCCAGCAGCTTTGGCGGCCAAGAGACCCAGTACTTC. Encoded protein: CASSFGGQETQYF.

This clonotype was detected ten times or more. V gene TRBV2 combines with J gene TRBJ1-1; D is uncertain. V lost 6 bases, J lost 5 bases, and 10 bases lay in between. There are 12 residues in the CDR3. The germline V gene has CDR1 SNHLY and CDR2 FYNNEI. In nucleotides, the CDR3 is TGTGCCAGCAGGGGCGAGACGACTGAAGCTTTCTTT. It codes for CASRGETTEAFF.

The chain combines TRBV6-2 or TRBV6-3 with TRBJ2-7; TRBD2 is a possible D gene (5 bases). CDR3 length equals 14 residues. Trimming shortened V by 7 bases and J by 2 bases, and 15 bases separated the two germline ends. The germline CDR1 and CDR2 sequences are MNHEY and SVGEGT. CDR3 nucleotide sequence: TGTGCCAGCACTTCACGACGGGGAGCCTACGAGCAGTACTTC. It translates to CASTSRRGAYEQYF.

The gene calls are TRBV3-1 and TRBJ2-3, with a possible D match to TRBD2 (6 bases). The CDR3 contains 14 residues. V was trimmed by 6 bases and J by 4 bases, leaving 14 bases between them. Germline CDR1 and CDR2: LGHDT and YNNKEL (reference sequence). CDR3 sequence: CASRPTSLADTQYF. The CDR3 nucleotides are TGTGCCAGCAGACCCACTAGCTTGGCAGATACGCAGTATTTT.

This clonotype was counted at least ten times. The V call is TRBV28, the J call TRBJ2-7; D gene ambiguous. Germline loops: CDR1 MDHEN, CDR2 SYDVKM. The CDR3 totals 12 residues. Deletions cut 4 bases from V and 8 bases from J, with 12 bases between. The CDR3 nucleotides are TGTGCCAGCAGTTCCTCGCATAAGAAGCAGTACTTC. Translation: CASSSSHKKQYF.

This clonotype was seen only a few times. The chain combines TRBV6-2 or TRBV6-3 with TRBJ1-2, with 11 bases that match TRBD1. This CDR3 contains 15 residues. Losses at the gene ends were 8 bases for V and 2 bases for J; bases not matched to a gene: 7. Germline V gene sequence: CDR1 MNHEY, CDR2 SVGEGT. CDR3 in amino acids: CASVDRDRGNYGYTF. CDR3 in DNA: TGTGCCAGCGTGGACCGGGACAGGGGGAACTATGGCTACACCTTC.

The chain employs TRBV29-1 and TRBJ2-4, with 7 bases matching TRBD2. The CDR3 covers 13 residues. Germline V lookup: CDR1 SQVTM, CDR2 ANQGSEA. The ends lost 7 bases at V and 6 bases at J; junction bases unmatched: 9. The CDR3 here is CSATRGERNIQYF. DNA for the CDR3: TGCAGCGCTACCCGGGGGGAAAGAAACATTCAGTACTTC.

The chain carries TRBV7-6 and TRBJ2-5, with a weak D call TRBD1 (5 bases). V was trimmed by 8 bases and J by 2 bases, leaving 9 bases between them. The CDR3 consists of 12 residues. Germline V gives CDR1 SGHVS, CDR2 FNYEAQ. CDR3 region: CASGARQETQYF. The CDR3 DNA is TGTGCCAGCGGGGCGAGACAAGAGACCCAGTACTTC.

The rearrangement links TRBV19 to TRBJ2-2; 7 bases match TRBD1. The germline gives CDR1 LNHDA, CDR2 SQIVND (reference sequence). V lost 3 bases to trimming and J lost 0 bases; unmatched junction nucleotides: 4. This CDR3 region has 16 residues. The CDR3 region is CASSIPGTANTGELFF. For the CDR3, the DNA is TGTGCCAGTAGTATTCCAGGGACAGCGAACACCGGGGAGCTGTTTTTT.